This T cell receptor (beta chain) was recovered during a study of shared clonotypes between healthy human individuals. General observations from the study: Naive subsets tended to show greater estimated richness than memory subsets. Inspection by rarefaction showed sorted-subset sequencing to be incomplete despite large depth. Clonotypes which were not shared had lower generation probabilities than clonotypes that all four donors shared.

Roughly 33,000 T cell genomes, or approximately 0.2 ug DNA, went into the sorted-subset replicate PCRs. Profiling relied on immunoSEQ multiplex PCR, and the TCRdb table lists in-frame clones only, not all of them. This sample has hundreds of thousands of clones, with roughly 96% found just once. Positively selected for CCR7, the CD45RO-negative cells used as naive CD8 cells excluded terminally differentiated effector memory CD45RA+ cells. With V trimmed by 6 bases and J by 3 bases, 6 bases remained unmatched. Germline V gene sequence: CDR1 SNHLY, CDR2 FYNNEI. The CDR3 has 15 residues. About this clone: The antigen is not known.

The sequence was obtained from a woman in her twenties or thirties in good health. V and J are TRBV2 and TRBJ1-5, with 9 bases fitting TRBD1. Sequenced material: naive CD8+ T cells sorted from blood. This chain's CDR3 is CASRGGTGINQPQHF. The CDR3 DNA is TGTGCCAGCAGGGGGGGGACAGGGATCAATCAGCCCCAGCATTTT.